The next 4 T cell receptor beta chains were all read from a single sample in a study of radiotherapy plus CTLA-4 blockade in lung cancer. Data came from immunoSEQ multiplex PCR; TCRdb stores just in-frame clones and leaves some out. The sample lists just under 60,000 clones, 77% seen once, with roughly 4% in the top ten. Sequenced here: peripheral blood, sampled from a patient treated with radiotherapy plus ipilimumab. Receptors were obtained from a human donor with non-small cell lung cancer who had a partial response to radiotherapy plus ipilimumab.

This clone was observed a single time. The V gene is TRBV5-1, the J gene TRBJ1-1; D is possibly TRBD1 (5 bases). Germline-derived CDR1 and CDR2 are SGHRS and YFSETQ. V was trimmed by 4 bases and J by 1 base, leaving 17 bases between them. The CDR3 consists of 16 residues. CDR3 loop: CASSPLAGPKNTEAFF. CDR3 in DNA: TGCGCCAGCAGCCCACTGGCAGGGCCAAAGAACACTGAAGCTTTCTTT. Based on the CDR3 plus reference TRBV5-1 and TRBJ1-1, the full variable domain is KAGVTQTPRYLIKTRGQQVTLSCSPISGHRSVSWYQQTPGQGLQFLFEYFSETQRNKGNFPGRFSGRQFSNSRSEMNVSTLELGDSALYLCASSPLAGPKNTEAFFGQGTRLTVV.

CDR3 in DNA: TGTGCCAGCTCACCAGCGGGACAGGGTTATGGCTACACCTTC. Protein sequence: CASSPAGQGYGYTF. This chain joins TRBV18 and TRBJ1-2; 9 positions match TRBD1. Germline CDR1 and CDR2: KGHSH and LQKENI. The CDR3 runs 14 residues. V dropped 2 bases and J dropped 5; count of bases not matched to a gene: 3.

The chain carries TRBV7-9 and TRBJ1-5; no firm D call. Germline values: CDR1 SEHNR, CDR2 FQNEAQ (reference sequence). This CDR3 has 14 residues. The V end was cut by 3 bases, the J end by 4 bases, with 10 bases between. CDR3 nucleotide sequence: TGTGCCAGCAGCTTCACAAGCGCGAATCAGCCCCAGCATTTT. Amino acid sequence: CASSFTSANQPQHF.

The chain joins TRBV29-1 to TRBJ2-3; TRBD1 is a possible D gene (5 bases). The V and J ends lost 7 bases and 4 bases respectively, with 12 bases between them. CDR1 and CDR2 from the germline V gene are SQVTM and ANQGSEA. The CDR3 is 12 amino acids. CDR3 nucleotide sequence: TGCAGCGCCCTGCAGGGTTCAGATACGCAGTATTTT. This encodes CSALQGSDTQYF.